This T cell receptor (beta chain) came from a study of OX40 agonist ivuxolimab in advanced cancers. Background for the entire study: Ivuxolimab, which targeted the costimulatory receptor OX40 (CD134), was an agonistic, fully human IgG2 monoclonal antibody. A male proportion of 75% to 85% and a mean age of around 60 years, ranging from 23 to 79, were recorded for the dose-escalation cohort. Among the approximately 50 dose-escalation patients, some 19 had hepatocellular carcinoma, roughly 15 melanoma, 9 renal cell carcinoma and 9 head and neck cancer. The point of sequencing TCRbeta in the periphery was to test whether ivuxolimab changed TCR sequence diversity and drove clonal T-cell expansion. Partial responses occurred in three dose-escalation patients, of whom one had hepatocellular carcinoma and two had cutaneous melanoma. The monotherapy dose-escalation portion (N of about 57 patients) of the phase I ivuxolimab trial is reported in the paper. Prior anti-PD-1, anti-PD-L1 or anti-CTLA-4 therapy was permitted, and approximately 42% of dose-escalation patients had received checkpoint inhibitors. Intravenous ivuxolimab was administered to patients every 2 weeks at six dose levels: 0.01, 0.1, 0.3, 1.5, 3 and 10 mg/kg.

Turning to this clone: Its recognized antigen is unknown. Nothing much larger sits one base from this clone, and base qualities are not available.

For sequencing of the TCRbeta CDR3 region, genomic DNA was extracted from the sorted cells. The immunoSEQ Assay was used for sequencing of TCRbeta CDR3 regions. This immuneACCESS table, as held by TCRdb, lists in-frame sequences with V and J called but not all clones. Of the missing ones, under half trace to an unresolved V gene in checked studies; the others have no known cause. Across this sample there are 55,000 to 95,000 clones, with almost 90% seen only once. 2.5% to 3% of the sample lies in the top ten. There are 11 amino acids in the CDR3, from cysteine to phenylalanine inclusive. Solely the CDR3 DNA is kept, with 33 bases framed from the first base. According to the germline V gene, CDR1 reads SGHRS and CDR2 reads YFSETQ. Trimming at the junction amounts to 3 bases on V and 2 bases on J, and the germline ends lie 0 bases apart. Patients with a history of autoimmune disease or receiving systemic immunosuppression were excluded from the trial. In every dose cohort, peripheral blood was drawn for TCR sequencing at baseline, cycle 4 day 1, and cycle 7 day 1. Samples were obtained from an open-label, multicenter, first-in-human phase I dose-escalation trial of ivuxolimab. Adults with locally advanced or metastatic melanoma, renal cell, hepatocellular, or head and neck squamous cell carcinoma were enrolled in the trial. Before TCR sequencing, CD4+ T cells and CD8+ T cells were sorted from peripheral blood as separate populations.

The full study reports these points: Clonal expansion of both CD4+ and CD8+ blood T cells was observed from baseline to week 6 at doses 0.1 to 3.0 mg/kg. On average, CD8+ T cells showed more expanded clones than CD4+ T cells after ivuxolimab. Low levels of normalized T-cell clonal expansion were also seen in some patients who did not respond. Antigen specificity was not determined for the clonally expanded peripheral T cells. In partial responders in the 0.1-3.0 mg/kg groups, normalized peripheral clonal expansion was found to be among the lowest, especially among CD8+ T cells.

The receptor chain draws on TRBV5-1 and TRBJ2-1; the D gene cannot be resolved reliably. This specimen consisted of CD4+ or CD8+ T cells sorted from blood, obtained in a trial of the OX40 agonist ivuxolimab. The clonotype was recovered from an adult with an advanced solid tumor such as melanoma, head and neck, liver or kidney cancer. The CDR3 region has the sequence CASSSYNEQFF. The sequenced DNA: TGCGCCAGCAGCTCCTACAATGAGCAGTTCTTC. With the rest looked up from the reference TRBV5-1 and TRBJ2-1 genes rather than sequenced, the full variable domain is KAGVTQTPRYLIKTRGQQVTLSCSPISGHRSVSWYQQTPGQGLQFLFEYFSETQRNKGNFPGRFSGRQFSNSRSEMNVSTLELGDSALYLCASSSYNEQFFGPGTRLTVL.